Only a few counts were recorded for the clone carrying this T cell receptor (beta chain). Its antigen is not known. RNA was isolated and reverse transcribed to cDNA, the sequencing template. Some clones are missing from TCRdb's copy, which holds only in-frame ones; the method was immunoSEQ multiplex PCR. The data contain about 190,000 clones, about 60% of them singletons. The sample is drawn from a study of CD8+ T cells in alopecia areata. Study-wide points: Normal scalp showed lower clonality than lesional scalp, especially alopecia totalis/universalis.

Treatment denoted: oral pan-JAK inhibitor, 5-10 mg twice daily. Alopecia areata patients had lesional scalp punch biopsies and peripheral blood taken from them. Germline V gene sequence: CDR1 SEHNR, CDR2 FQNEAQ (reference sequence). This CDR3 has 12 residues. With 5 bases removed from V and 7 bases from J, the gap between germline ends came to 12 bases. The origin of this receptor is a human donor with alopecia areata. J is TRBJ2-7 and V is TRBV7-9; D may be TRBD1 (6 bases). The sample in question was CD8+ T cells sorted from blood, obtained at week 24, from a patient treated with tofacitinib. The CDR3 DNA sequence: TGTGCCAGCAGCGCACAGGGATGGGAGCAGTACTTC. Translating gives CASSAQGWEQYF.